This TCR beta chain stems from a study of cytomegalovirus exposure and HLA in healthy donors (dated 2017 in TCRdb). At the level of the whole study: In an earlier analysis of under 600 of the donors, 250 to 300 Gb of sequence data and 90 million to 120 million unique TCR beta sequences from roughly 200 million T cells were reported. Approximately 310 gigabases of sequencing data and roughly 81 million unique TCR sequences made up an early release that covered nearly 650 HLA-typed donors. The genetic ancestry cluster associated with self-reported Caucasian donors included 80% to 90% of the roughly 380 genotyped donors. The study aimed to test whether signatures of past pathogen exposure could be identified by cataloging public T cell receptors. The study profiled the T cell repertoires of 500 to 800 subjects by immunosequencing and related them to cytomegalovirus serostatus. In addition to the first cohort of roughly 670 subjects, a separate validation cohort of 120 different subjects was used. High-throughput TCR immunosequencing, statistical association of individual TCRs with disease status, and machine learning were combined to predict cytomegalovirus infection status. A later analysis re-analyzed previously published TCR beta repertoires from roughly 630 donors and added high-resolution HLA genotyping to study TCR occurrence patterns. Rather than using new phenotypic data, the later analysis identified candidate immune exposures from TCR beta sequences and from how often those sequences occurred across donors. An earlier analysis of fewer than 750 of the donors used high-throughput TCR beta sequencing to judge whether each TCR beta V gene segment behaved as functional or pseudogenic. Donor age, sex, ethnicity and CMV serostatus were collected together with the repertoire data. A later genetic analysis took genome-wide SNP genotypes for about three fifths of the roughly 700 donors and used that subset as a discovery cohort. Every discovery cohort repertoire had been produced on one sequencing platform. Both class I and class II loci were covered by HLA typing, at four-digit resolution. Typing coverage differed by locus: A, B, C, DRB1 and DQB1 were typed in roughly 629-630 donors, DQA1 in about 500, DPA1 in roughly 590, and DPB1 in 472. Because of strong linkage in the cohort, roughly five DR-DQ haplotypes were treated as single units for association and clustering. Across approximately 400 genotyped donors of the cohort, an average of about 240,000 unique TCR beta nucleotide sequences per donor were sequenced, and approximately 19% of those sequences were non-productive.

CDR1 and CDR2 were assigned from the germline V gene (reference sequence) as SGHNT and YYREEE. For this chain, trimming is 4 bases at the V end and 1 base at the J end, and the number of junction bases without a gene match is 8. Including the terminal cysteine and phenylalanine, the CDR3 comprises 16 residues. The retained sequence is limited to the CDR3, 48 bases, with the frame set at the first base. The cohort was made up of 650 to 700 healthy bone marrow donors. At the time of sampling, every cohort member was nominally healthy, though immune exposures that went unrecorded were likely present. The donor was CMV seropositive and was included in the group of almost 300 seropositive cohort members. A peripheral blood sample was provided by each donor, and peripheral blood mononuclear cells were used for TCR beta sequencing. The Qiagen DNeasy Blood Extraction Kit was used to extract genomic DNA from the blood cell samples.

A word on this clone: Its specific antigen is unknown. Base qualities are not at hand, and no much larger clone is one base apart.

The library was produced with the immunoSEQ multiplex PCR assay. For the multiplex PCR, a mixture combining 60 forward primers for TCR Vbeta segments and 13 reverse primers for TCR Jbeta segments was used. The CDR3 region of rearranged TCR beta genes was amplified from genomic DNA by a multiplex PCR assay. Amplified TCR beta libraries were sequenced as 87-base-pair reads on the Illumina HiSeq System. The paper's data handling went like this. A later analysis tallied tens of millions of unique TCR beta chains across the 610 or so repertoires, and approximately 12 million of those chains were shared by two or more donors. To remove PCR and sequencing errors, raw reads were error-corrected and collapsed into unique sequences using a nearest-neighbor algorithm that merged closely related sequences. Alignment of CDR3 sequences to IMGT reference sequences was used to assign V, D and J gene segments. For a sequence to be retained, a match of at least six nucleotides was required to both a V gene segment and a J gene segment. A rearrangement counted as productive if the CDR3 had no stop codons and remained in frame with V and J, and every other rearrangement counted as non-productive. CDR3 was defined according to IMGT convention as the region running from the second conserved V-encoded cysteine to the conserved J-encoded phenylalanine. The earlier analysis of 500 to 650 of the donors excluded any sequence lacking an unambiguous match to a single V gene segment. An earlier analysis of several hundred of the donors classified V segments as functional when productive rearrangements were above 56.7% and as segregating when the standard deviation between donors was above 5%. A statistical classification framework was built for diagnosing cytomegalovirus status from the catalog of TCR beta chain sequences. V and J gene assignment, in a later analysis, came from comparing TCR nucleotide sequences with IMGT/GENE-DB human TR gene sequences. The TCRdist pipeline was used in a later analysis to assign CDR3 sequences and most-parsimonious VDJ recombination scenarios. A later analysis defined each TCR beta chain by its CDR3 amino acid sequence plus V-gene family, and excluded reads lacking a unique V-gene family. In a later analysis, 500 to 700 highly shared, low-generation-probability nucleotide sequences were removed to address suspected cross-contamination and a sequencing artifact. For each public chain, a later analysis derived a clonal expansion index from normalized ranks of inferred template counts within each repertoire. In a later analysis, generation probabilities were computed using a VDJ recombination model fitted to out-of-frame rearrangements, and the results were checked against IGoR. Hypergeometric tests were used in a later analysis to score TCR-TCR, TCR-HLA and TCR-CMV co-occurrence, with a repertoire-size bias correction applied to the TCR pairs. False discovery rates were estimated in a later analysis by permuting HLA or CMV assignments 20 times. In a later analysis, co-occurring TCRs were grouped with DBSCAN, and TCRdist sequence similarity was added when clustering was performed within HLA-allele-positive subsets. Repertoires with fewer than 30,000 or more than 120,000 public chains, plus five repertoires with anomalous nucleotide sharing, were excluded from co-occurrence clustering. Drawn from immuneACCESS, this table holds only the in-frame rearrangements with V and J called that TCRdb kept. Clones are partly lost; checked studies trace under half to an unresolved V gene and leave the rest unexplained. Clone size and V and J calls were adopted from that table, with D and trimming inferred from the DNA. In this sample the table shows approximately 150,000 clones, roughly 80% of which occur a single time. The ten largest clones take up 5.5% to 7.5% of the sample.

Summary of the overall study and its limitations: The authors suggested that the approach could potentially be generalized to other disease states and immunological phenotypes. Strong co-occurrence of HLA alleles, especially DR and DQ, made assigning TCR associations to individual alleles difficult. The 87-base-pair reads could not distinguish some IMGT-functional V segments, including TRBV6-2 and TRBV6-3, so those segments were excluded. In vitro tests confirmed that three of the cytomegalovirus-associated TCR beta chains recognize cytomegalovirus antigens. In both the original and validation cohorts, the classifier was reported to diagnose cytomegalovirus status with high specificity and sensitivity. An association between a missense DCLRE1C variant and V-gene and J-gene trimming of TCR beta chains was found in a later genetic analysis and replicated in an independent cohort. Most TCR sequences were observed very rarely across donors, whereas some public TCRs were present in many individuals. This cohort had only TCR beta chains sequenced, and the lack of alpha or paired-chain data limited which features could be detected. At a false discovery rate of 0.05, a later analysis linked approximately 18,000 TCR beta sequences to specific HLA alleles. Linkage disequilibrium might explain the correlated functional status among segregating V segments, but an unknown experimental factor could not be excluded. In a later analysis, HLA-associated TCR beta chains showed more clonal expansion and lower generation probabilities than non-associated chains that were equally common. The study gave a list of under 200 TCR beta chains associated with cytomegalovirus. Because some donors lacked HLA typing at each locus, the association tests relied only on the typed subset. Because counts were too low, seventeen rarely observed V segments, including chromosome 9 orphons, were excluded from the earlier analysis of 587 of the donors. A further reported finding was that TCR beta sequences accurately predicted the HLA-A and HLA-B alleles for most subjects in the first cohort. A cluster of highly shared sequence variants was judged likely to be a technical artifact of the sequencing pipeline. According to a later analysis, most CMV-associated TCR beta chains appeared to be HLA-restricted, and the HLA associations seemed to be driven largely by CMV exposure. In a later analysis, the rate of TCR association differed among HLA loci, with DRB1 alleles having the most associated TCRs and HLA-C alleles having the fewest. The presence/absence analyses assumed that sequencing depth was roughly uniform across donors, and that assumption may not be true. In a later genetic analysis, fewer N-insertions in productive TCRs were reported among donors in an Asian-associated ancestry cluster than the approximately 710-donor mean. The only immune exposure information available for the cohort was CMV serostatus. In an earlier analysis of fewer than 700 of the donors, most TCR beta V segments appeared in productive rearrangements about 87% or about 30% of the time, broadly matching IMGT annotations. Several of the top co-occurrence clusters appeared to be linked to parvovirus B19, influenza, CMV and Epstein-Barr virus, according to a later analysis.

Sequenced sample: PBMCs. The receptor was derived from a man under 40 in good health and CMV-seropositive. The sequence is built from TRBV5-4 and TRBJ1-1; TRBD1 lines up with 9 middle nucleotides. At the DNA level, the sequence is TGTGCCAGCAGCCCTGGGACAGGGAGCTCGAACACTGAAGCTTTCTTT. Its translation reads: CASSPGTGSSNTEAFF.